This T cell receptor beta chain comes out of a study of response to subunit inactivated influenza vaccine. This CDR3 is 14 amino acids long. Trimming pared 0 bases from V and 2 bases from J, leaving 7 bases between. TCRdb fed the RT-PCR reads into MiXCR, producing one record per CDR3 protein. The top ten hold approximately 12% of the sample, which has more than 400,000 distinct CDR3 sequences, 11% seen once. Broader study findings: Authors suggested each seasonal influenza vaccination recruits few new T cells.

To note about this clonotype: Antigen: not known.

Source: PBMCs from blood, taken roughly 45 days after vaccination. The sequence derives from a man aged 45-60 years who received an inactivated influenza vaccine. The chain recombines TRBV12-3 or TRBV12-4 with TRBJ2-5; D ambiguous. The CDR3, as DNA: TGTGCCAGCAGTTTAGCGCTCCCACAAGAGACCCAGTACTTC. Translated: CASSLALPQETQYF.